These 27 T cell receptor beta chains were sequenced from one sample in a study of T-cell memory formation after mild COVID-19. A single record per CDR3 protein comes from TCRdb applying MiXCR to the 5' RACE reads. The sample yields some 130,000 distinct CDR3 sequences, 20% to 25% seen once. What was sequenced was PBMCs or a T cell subset sorted from them (not recorded which). Receptors originate from an adult woman who had mild COVID-19 (a few samples of this study predate the infection). Cell type and time point are not known.

This clonotype has a single count. The chain links TRBV4-3 to TRBJ2-7, with D possibly being TRBD1 (6 bases). With 0 bases removed from V and 2 bases from J, the gap between germline ends came to 26 bases. CDR1 is LGHNA and CDR2 is YSLEER in the germline V gene. This CDR3 region has 20 residues. DNA for the CDR3: TGCGCCAGCAGCCAAGATCTTGCTTGGACCTCACACAGGGCCACCTACGAGCAGTACTTC. It translates to CASSQDLAWTSHRATYEQYF.

The chain is built from TRBV9 and TRBJ2-1; 11 bases align to TRBD2. Per the germline V gene, CDR1 is SGDLS and CDR2 is YYNGEE. The ends lost 3 bases at V and 2 bases at J; junction bases unmatched: 10. This CDR3 spans 18 amino acids. The CDR3 loop is CASSAKTSGGLTYNEQFF. CDR3 coding DNA: TGTGCCAGCAGCGCAAAAACTAGCGGGGGTTTAACCTACAATGAGCAGTTCTTC.

The chain couples TRBV9 to TRBJ2-4; 9 nucleotides align to TRBD1. The junction had 6 bases not matched to a gene; V was cut back by 4 bases and J by 4 bases. This CDR3 contains 15 residues. Germline CDR1 is SGDLS and CDR2 is YYNGEE. The CDR3 sequence: CASSPHRGPKNIQYF. The CDR3 DNA is TGTGCCAGCAGCCCACACAGGGGGCCAAAAAACATTCAGTACTTC.

The V call is TRBV6-2 or TRBV6-3, the J call TRBJ1-6; D unclear. This CDR3 has 13 residues. CDR1 and CDR2 (germline): MNHEY, SVGEGT. V lost 1 base to trimming and J lost 10 bases, with 8 bases between them. As DNA, the CDR3 is TGTGCCAGCAGTTACTATTACTCGTCACCCCTCCACTTT. It translates to CASSYYYSSPLHF.

This clonotype appeared a few times. The chain recombines TRBV6-2 or TRBV6-3 with TRBJ2-7, with TRBD2 identical over 8 bases. Germline lookup yields CDR1 MNHEY and CDR2 SVGEGT. The CDR3 extends over 17 amino acids. J lost 0 bases, V lost 2 bases, and 9 bases had no gene match. CDR3: CASSYSPGGLDSYEQYF. The CDR3 DNA is TGTGCCAGCAGTTACAGCCCCGGGGGACTAGACTCCTACGAGCAGTACTTC.

In this sample, this clonotype turned up once. CDR3 loop: CASSPPTPVTGGNYGYTF. CDR3 nucleotides: TGTGCCAGCAGCCCCCCAACCCCTGTGACAGGAGGGAACTATGGCTACACCTTC. The chain employs TRBV7-9 and TRBJ1-2; D might be TRBD1 (6 bases). This CDR3 has 18 amino acids. Trimming took off 5 bases at V and 2 bases at J, with 24 bases between the two ends. CDR1 is SEHNR and CDR2 is FQNEAQ in the germline V gene (reference sequence).

The chain combines TRBV9 with TRBJ2-3, with 7 bases lining up with TRBD2. Germline trimming cut 4 bases from V and 2 bases from J; bases unmatched to any gene: 10. CDR1 and CDR2 from the germline V gene are SGDLS and YYNGEE. The CDR3 is 16 residues long. In DNA form, the CDR3 reads TGTGCCAGCAGCCAAGGGAGGGCTTCGCTCACAGATACGCAGTATTTT. Residues: CASSQGRASLTDTQYF.

The chain combines TRBV24-1 with TRBJ1-2; 7 positions match TRBD1. Per germline, CDR1 KGHDR and CDR2 SFDVKD. This CDR3 has 14 residues. V lost 4 bases and J lost 5; bases outside the gene matches: 6. CDR3 sequence: CATSDSGTAYGYTF. Here the CDR3 DNA reads TGTGCCACCAGTGACTCCGGGACAGCTTATGGCTACACCTTC.

The genes are TRBV20-1 and TRBJ1-2; D is unresolved. Germline V gives CDR1 DFQATT, CDR2 SNEGSKA (reference sequence). V lost 0 bases, J lost 2 bases, and 13 bases lay in between. The CDR3 runs to 15 residues. CDR3 nucleotide sequence: TGCAGTGCTAGAGATCTAAGGCAGGAGAACTATGGCTACACCTTC. It specifies CSARDLRQENYGYTF.

This clonotype has a count of ten or more. The CDR3 region is CASSLGENYGYTF. The CDR3 coding sequence is TGTGCCAGCAGCTTGGGCGAGAACTATGGCTACACCTTC. The chain uses TRBV5-4 and TRBJ1-2; D gene ambiguous. Germline-derived CDR1 and CDR2 are SGHNT and YYREEE (reference sequence). Trimming stripped 0 bases from V and 2 bases from J, with 5 bases between. The CDR3 sequence is 13 residues long.

The chain joins TRBV7-9 to TRBJ1-2, with D unclear. This CDR3 has 15 residues. The V end was cut by 1 base, the J end by 2 bases, with 11 bases between. CDR1 and CDR2 (germline): SEHNR, FQNEAQ (reference sequence). The CDR3: CASSLDSGGNYGYTF. The CDR3 nucleotides are TGTGCCAGCAGCTTAGATTCCGGAGGGAACTATGGCTACACCTTC.

The chain carries TRBV30 and TRBJ2-1; 9 nucleotides align to TRBD1. J lost 10 bases, V lost 0 bases, and 4 bases had no gene match. This CDR3 spans 13 amino acids. CDR1 and CDR2 (germline): GTSNPN, SVGIG (reference sequence). The CDR3 DNA follows: TGTGCCTGGAGTGTACAGGGGGCCAGCGAGCAGTTCTTC. This gives the protein CAWSVQGASEQFF. Using reference TRBV30 and TRBJ2-1 for the parts outside the CDR3, the full variable domain is SQTIHQWPATLVQPVGSPLSLECTVEGTSNPNLYWYRQAAGRGLQLLFYSVGIGQISSEVPQNLSASRPQDRQFILSSKKLLLSDSGFYLCAWSVQGASEQFFGPGTRLTVL.

This rearrangement joins TRBV4-3 to TRBJ2-3; maybe TRBD1 (5 bases). Trimming removed 5 bases from V and 0 bases from J, with 15 bases in between. In germline, CDR1 is LGHNA, CDR2 YSLEER. The CDR3 length is 16 residues. The CDR3 DNA reads TGCGCCAGCAGCGCAAGACAGATGCATAGCACAGATACGCAGTATTTT. Its translation is CASSARQMHSTDTQYF.

A single count supports this clonotype. The CDR3 DNA sequence: TGTGCCAGCAGCCAAGGCTGGACAGGGAAAGAGACCCAGTACTTC. Translated: CASSQGWTGKETQYF. This chain connects TRBV14 to TRBJ2-5; TRBD1 aligns across 8 bases. J was trimmed by 3 bases and V by 1 base; bases with no gene match: 4. The CDR3 consists of 15 residues. From germline, CDR1 is SGHDN and CDR2 FVKESK.

The gene calls are TRBV7-7 and TRBJ2-5, with D tentatively TRBD1 (5 bases). Trimming took off 4 bases at V and 1 base at J, with 13 bases between the two ends. Germline CDR1 reads SSHAT; CDR2 reads FNYEAQ (reference sequence). This CDR3 comprises 15 residues. The CDR3 sequence: CASSSGPGLQETQYF. The DNA for the CDR3 is TGTGCCAGCAGCTCGGGTCCAGGGCTCCAAGAGACCCAGTACTTC.

The chain has TRBV6-1 and TRBJ1-2, with 9 nucleotides matching TRBD1. CDR1 and CDR2 (germline): MNHNS, SASEGT. Trimming at V came to 6 bases and at J to 7 bases, leaving 15 bases not matched to a gene. The length of the CDR3 is 16 residues. CDR3 nucleotides: TGTGCCAGCAGCTTCCTCCCGGGACAGGGCGAATCTGGCTACACCTTC. Translation gives CASSFLPGQGESGYTF.

The V gene is TRBV12-3 or TRBV12-4, the J gene TRBJ1-2; the D is unclear. The CDR3 has 18 residues. V dropped 5 bases and J dropped 0 bases, with 22 bases sitting between them. Here the CDR3 reads CASSKFYVTARTNYGYTF. The CDR3 DNA reads TGTGCCAGCAGTAAGTTTTACGTTACGGCCAGGACTAACTATGGCTACACCTTC.

This clonotype appeared a few times. The chain uses TRBV4-3 and TRBJ2-5; D not resolved. The CDR3 is 15 residues long. Germline CDR1 and CDR2: LGHNA and YSLEER. V lost 1 base and J lost 0, with 9 bases in between. The CDR3 is CASSQGTADQETQYF. CDR3 nucleotides: TGCGCCAGCAGCCAAGGAACAGCCGACCAAGAGACCCAGTACTTC.

The CDR3 sequence: CASSQEPGLSYEQYF. DNA of the CDR3: TGCGCCAGCAGCCAAGAACCGGGCTTGAGCTACGAGCAGTACTTC. This chain joins TRBV4-3 and TRBJ2-7; D remains ambiguous. This CDR3 has 15 residues. Trimming left V 0 bases short and J 3 bases short, with 12 bases between. Germline loops: CDR1 LGHNA, CDR2 YSLEER.

The chain uses TRBV5-1 and TRBJ2-5, with 11 bases that match TRBD1. The germline CDR1 and CDR2 sequences are SGHRS and YFSETQ. This CDR3 contains 17 residues. J lost 1 base, V lost 1 base, and 6 bases had no gene match. In DNA form, the CDR3 reads TGCGCCAGCAGCTTGTACCGGACAGGGGGCCTCCAAGAGACCCAGTACTTC. Protein product: CASSLYRTGGLQETQYF.

This clonotype turned up a few times. J is TRBJ1-2 and V is TRBV5-1; D call uncertain. Trimming took off 5 bases at V and 7 bases at J, with 18 bases between the two ends. The CDR3 runs to 14 residues. The germline V gene encodes CDR1 SGHRS and CDR2 YFSETQ. CDR3 sequence (DNA): TGCGCCAGCAGTTCCCTAGCGGGAGGTGGTGGCTACACCTTC. It codes for CASSSLAGGGGYTF.

The CDR3 bases are TGTGCCAGCAGCTTAGGAGTGGGCAGCGGGGCGCAACTTTTCACAGATACGCAGTATTTT. Its translation: CASSLGVGSGAQLFTDTQYF. J is TRBJ2-3 and V is TRBV11-3; 7 bases agree with TRBD2. Germline V gene data show CDR1 as SGHNT and CDR2 as YENEEA. Trimming took 1 base from V and 2 from J; bases not matched to a gene: 18. The CDR3 is 20 amino acids.

This clonotype was seen more than once but under ten times. The chain uses TRBV5-1 and TRBJ2-1; D may be TRBD2 (5 bases). The V gene's germline CDR1 is SGHRS and CDR2 YFSETQ. V was cut by 3 bases and J by 6 bases, with 13 bases left in between. CDR3 length: 14 residues. Here the CDR3 reads CASSSADHLNEQFF. In DNA form, the CDR3 reads TGCGCCAGCAGCTCAGCGGATCATCTCAATGAGCAGTTCTTC.

The chain carries TRBV7-6 and TRBJ2-7, with D perhaps assigned TRBD1 or TRBD2 (5 bases each). From germline, CDR1 is SGHVS and CDR2 FNYEAQ. V gave up 1 base and J gave up 2 bases, with 15 bases separating them. The CDR3 has 16 residues. The CDR3 nucleotides are TGTGCCAGCAGCTTAGGACTGGGGGTCGAAGCCTACGAGCAGTACTTC. Its translation is CASSLGLGVEAYEQYF.

This clonotype was counted between two and nine times. The chain couples TRBV7-6 to TRBJ1-2; possibly TRBD1 for D (6 bases). Germline V gene sequence: CDR1 SGHVS, CDR2 FNYEAQ. Deletions cut 5 bases from V and 4 bases from J, with 11 bases between. This CDR3 contains 13 residues. The CDR3 sequence is CASSQEQGYGYTF. DNA of the CDR3: TGTGCCAGCAGCCAAGAACAGGGCTATGGCTACACCTTC.

The V gene is TRBV29-1, the J gene TRBJ2-1, with 7 bases lining up with TRBD1. CDR1 and CDR2 (germline): SQVTM, ANQGSEA. V shed 1 base and J 5 bases; nucleotides not matched to a gene: 5. The CDR3 is 14 residues long. CDR3 nucleotide sequence: TGCAGCGTTGAAGGACAGGGAAGGGACAATGAGCAGTTCTTC. It translates to CSVEGQGRDNEQFF.

The chain has TRBV7-6 and TRBJ2-5, with D possibly matching TRBD2 (5 bases). V lost 1 base to trimming and J lost 3 bases, with 9 bases between them. The CDR3 extends over 14 amino acids. CDR1 and CDR2 from the germline V gene are SGHVS and FNYEAQ. The DNA of the CDR3 is TGTGCCAGCAGCTTAGGTATCGGGGAAGAGACCCAGTACTTC. The encoded protein is CASSLGIGEETQYF.